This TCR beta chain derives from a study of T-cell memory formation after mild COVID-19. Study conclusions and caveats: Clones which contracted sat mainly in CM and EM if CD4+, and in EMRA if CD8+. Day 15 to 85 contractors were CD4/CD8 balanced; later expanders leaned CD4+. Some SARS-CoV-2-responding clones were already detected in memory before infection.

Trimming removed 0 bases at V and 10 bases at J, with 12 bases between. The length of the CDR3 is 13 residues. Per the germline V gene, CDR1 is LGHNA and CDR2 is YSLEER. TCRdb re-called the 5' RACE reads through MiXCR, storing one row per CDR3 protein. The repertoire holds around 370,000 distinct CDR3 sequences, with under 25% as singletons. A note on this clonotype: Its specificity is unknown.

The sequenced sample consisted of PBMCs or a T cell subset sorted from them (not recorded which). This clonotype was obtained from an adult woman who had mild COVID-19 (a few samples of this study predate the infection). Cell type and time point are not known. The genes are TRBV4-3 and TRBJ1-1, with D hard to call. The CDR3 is CASSQDSIAGAFF. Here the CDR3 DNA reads TGCGCCAGCAGCCAAGATAGCATCGCGGGAGCTTTCTTT.